This T cell receptor beta chain was sequenced in a study of T-cell reconstitution after alpha-beta-depleted transplantation in children. This clonotype was found a few times. The V end lost 2 bases, the J end lost 4 bases, and 11 bases lay between the germline ends. Germline V lookup: CDR1 KGHDR, CDR2 SFDVKD. This CDR3 comprises 16 residues. Preparation of the TCRbeta library involved a method that used unique molecular identifiers. MiXCR, run by TCRdb on the PCR reads, gives a single entry per CDR3 protein. This sample has around 680,000 distinct CDR3 sequences; approximately 15% occur once, and the top ten carry 0.8% to 1.1%.

This rearrangement joins TRBV24-1 to TRBJ2-6; either TRBD1 or TRBD2 may fit D (5 bases each). This clonotype was sampled from a human donor who donated a stem cell graft to a child with acute myeloid leukemia. Sequenced here: PBMCs from the stem cell graft donor, sampled from the stem cell graft. The CDR3 here is CATSDYGTKGANVLTF. In DNA, the CDR3 is TGTGCCACCAGTGATTATGGGACGAAGGGGGCCAACGTCCTGACTTTC.